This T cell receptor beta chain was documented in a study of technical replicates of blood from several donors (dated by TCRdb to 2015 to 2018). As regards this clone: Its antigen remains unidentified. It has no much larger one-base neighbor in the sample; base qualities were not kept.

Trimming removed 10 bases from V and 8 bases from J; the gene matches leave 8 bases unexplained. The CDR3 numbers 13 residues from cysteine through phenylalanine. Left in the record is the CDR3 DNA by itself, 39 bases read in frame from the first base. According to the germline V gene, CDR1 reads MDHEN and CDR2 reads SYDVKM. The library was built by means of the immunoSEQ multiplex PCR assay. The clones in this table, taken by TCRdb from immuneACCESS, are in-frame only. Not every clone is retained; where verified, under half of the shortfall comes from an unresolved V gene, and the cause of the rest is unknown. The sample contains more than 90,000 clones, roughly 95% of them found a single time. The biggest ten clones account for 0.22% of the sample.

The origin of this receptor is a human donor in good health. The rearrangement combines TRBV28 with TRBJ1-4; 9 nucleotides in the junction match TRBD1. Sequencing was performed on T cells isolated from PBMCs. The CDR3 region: CATRDRVSEKLFF. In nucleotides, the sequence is TGTGCCACCCGGGACAGGGTGTCGGAAAAACTGTTTTTT. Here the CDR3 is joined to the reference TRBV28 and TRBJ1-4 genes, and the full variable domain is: DVKVTQSSRYLVKRTGEKVFLECVQDMDHENMFWYRQDPGLGLRLIYFSYDVKMKEKGDIPEGYSVSREKKERFSLILESASTNQTSMYLCATRDRVSEKLFFGSGTQLSVL.